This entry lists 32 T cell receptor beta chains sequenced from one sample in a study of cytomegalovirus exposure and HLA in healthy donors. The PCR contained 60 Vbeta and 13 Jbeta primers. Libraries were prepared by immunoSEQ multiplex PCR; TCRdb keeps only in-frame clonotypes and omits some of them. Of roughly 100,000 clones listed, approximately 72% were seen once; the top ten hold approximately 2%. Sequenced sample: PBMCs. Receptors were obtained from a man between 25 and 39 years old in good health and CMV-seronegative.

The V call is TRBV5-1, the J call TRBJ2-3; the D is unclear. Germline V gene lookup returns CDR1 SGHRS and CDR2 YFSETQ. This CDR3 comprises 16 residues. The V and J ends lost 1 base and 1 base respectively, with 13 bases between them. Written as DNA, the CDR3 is TGCGCCAGCAGCTTGATTGGAGACCTAGGCACAGATACGCAGTATTTT. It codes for CASSLIGDLGTDTQYF.

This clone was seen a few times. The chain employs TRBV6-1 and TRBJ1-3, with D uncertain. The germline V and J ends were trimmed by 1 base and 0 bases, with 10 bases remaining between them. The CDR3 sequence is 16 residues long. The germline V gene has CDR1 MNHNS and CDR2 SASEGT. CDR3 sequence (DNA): TGTGCCAGCAGTGAAGGACTCTCCGACTCTGGAAACACCATATATTTT. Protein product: CASSEGLSDSGNTIYF.

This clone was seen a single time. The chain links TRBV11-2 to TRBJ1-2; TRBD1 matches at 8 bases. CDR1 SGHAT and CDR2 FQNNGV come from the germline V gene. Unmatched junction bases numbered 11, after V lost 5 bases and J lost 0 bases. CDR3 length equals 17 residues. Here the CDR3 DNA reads TGTGCCAGCAGCCCGCGGACAGGGTCCCTTCCTAACTATGGCTACACCTTC. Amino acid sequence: CASSPRTGSLPNYGYTF.

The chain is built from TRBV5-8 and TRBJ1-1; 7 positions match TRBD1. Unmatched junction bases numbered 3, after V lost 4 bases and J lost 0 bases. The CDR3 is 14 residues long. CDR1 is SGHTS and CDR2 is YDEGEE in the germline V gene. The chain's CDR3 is CASSRDRMNTEAFF. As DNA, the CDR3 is TGTGCCAGCAGCCGGGACAGAATGAACACTGAAGCTTTCTTT. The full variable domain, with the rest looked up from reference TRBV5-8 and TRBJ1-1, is EAGVTQSPTHLIKTRGQQATLRCSPISGHTSVYWYQQALGLGLQFLLWYDEGEERNRGNFPPRFSGRQFPNYSSELNVNALELEDSALYLCASSRDRMNTEAFFGQGTRLTVV.

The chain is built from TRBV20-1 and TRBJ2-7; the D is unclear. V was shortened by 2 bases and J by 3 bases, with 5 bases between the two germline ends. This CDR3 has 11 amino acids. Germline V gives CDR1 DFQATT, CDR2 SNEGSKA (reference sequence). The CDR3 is CSARRVYEQYF. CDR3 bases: TGCAGTGCTAGACGCGTCTACGAGCAGTACTTC.

CDR3: CASSLSGGFDTQYF. CDR3 DNA sequence: TGTGCCAGCAGTCTAAGCGGGGGGTTTGATACGCAGTATTTT. The V gene is TRBV6-5, the J gene TRBJ2-3; 9 positions agree with TRBD2. CDR1 is MNHEY and CDR2 is SVGAGI in the germline V gene. J gave up 6 bases and V 5 bases, and 6 bases lay outside the gene matches. The CDR3 consists of 14 residues.

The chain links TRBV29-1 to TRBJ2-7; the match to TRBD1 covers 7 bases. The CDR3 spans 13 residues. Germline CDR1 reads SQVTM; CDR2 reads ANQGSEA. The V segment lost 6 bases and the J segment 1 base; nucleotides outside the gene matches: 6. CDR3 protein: CSVELGQSYEQYF. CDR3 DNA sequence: TGCAGCGTAGAATTGGGACAGTCCTACGAGCAGTACTTC.

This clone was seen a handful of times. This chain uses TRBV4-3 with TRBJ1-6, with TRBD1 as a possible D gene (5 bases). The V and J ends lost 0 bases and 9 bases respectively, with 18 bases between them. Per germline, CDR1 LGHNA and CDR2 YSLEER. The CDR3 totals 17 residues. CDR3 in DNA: TGCGCCAGCAGCCAAGATTTGGTGGGTGGGGGAGGTTCACCCCTCCACTTT. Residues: CASSQDLVGGGGSPLHF.

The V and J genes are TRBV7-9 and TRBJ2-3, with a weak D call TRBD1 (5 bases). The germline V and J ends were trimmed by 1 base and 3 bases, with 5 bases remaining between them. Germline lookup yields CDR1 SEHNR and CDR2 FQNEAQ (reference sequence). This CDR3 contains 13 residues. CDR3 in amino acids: CASSLEGTDTQYF. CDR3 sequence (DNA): TGTGCCAGCAGCTTAGAGGGGACAGATACGCAGTATTTT.

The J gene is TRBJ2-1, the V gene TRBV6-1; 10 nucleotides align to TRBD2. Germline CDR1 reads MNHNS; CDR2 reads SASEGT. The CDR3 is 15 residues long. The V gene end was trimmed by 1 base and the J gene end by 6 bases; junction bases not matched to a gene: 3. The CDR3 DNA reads TGTGCCAGCAGTGAAGAAAGCGGGGGGGCCAATGAGCAGTTCTTC. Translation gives CASSEESGGANEQFF.

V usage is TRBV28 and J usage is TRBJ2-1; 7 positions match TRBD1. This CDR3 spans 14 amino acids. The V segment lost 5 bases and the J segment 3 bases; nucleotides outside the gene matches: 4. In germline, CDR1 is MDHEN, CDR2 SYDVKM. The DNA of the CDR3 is TGTGCCAGCAGTCTGCGGACAGGCTACAATGAGCAGTTCTTC. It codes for CASSLRTGYNEQFF.

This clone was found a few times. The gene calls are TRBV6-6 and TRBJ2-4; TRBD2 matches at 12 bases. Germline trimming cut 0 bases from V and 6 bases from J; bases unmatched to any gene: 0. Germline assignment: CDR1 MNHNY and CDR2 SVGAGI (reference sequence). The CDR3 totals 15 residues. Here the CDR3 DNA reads TGTGCCAGCAGTTACTCACTAGCGGGGGGAAACATTCAGTACTTC. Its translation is CASSYSLAGGNIQYF.

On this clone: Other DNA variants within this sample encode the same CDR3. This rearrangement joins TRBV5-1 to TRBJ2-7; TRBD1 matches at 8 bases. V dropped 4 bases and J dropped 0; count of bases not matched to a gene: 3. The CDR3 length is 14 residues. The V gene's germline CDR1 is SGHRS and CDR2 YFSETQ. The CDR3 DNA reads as TGCGCCAGCAGCCCAGGGACAGGCTCCTACGAGCAGTACTTC. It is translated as CASSPGTGSYEQYF. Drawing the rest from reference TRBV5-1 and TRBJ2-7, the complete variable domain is KAGVTQTPRYLIKTRGQQVTLSCSPISGHRSVSWYQQTPGQGLQFLFEYFSETQRNKGNFPGRFSGRQFSNSRSEMNVSTLELGDSALYLCASSPGTGSYEQYFGPGTRLTVT.

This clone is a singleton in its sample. CDR3 DNA sequence: TGTGCCAGCTCAGCTTCTTCCGGGACAGGGGACTCCTACGAGCAGTACTTC. This encodes CASSASSGTGDSYEQYF. The V and J genes are TRBV18 and TRBJ2-7; TRBD1 aligns across 10 bases. Germline CDR1 reads KGHSH; CDR2 reads LQKENI. This CDR3 contains 17 residues. V gave up 5 bases and J gave up 0 bases; unmatched junction bases: 10. Full variable domain (remainder filled in from reference TRBV18 and TRBJ2-7): NAGVMQNPRHLVRRRGQEARLRCSPMKGHSHVYWYRQLPEEGLKFMVYLQKENIIDESGMPKERFSAEFPKEGPSILRIQQVVRGDSAAYFCASSASSGTGDSYEQYFGPGTRLTVT.

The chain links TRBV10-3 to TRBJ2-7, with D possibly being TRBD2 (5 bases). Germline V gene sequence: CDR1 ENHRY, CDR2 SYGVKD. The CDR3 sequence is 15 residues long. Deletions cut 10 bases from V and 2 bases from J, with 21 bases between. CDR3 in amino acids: CATGATLAGPYEQYF. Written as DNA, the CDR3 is TGTGCCACCGGCGCAACTCTAGCTGGTCCCTACGAGCAGTACTTC.

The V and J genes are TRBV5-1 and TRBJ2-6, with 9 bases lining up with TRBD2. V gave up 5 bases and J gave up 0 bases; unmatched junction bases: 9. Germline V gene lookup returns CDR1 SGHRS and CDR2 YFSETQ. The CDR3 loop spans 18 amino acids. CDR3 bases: TGCGCCAGCAGTTTTGGGCTAGCGGGAATCTCTGGGGCCAACGTCCTGACTTTC. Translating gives CASSFGLAGISGANVLTF.

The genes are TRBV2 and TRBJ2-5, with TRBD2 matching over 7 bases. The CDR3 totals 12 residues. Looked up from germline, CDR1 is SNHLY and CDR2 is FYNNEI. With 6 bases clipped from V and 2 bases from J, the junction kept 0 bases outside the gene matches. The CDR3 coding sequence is TGTGCCAGCAGGGGGGGGCAAGAGACCCAGTACTTC. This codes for CASRGGQETQYF.

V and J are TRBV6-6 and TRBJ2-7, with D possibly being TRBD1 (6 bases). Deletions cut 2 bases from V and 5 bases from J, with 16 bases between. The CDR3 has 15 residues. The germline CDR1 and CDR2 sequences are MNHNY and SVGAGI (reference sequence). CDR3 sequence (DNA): TGTGCCAGCAGTTACGAGTTGACAGGACCCCACGAGCAGTACTTC. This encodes CASSYELTGPHEQYF.

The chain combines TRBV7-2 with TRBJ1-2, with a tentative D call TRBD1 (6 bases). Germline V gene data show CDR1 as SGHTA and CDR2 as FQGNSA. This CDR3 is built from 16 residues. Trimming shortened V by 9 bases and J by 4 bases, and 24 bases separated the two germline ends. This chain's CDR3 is CASRGGVVLGPYGYTF. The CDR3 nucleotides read TGTGCCAGTAGGGGGGGGGTTGTTCTAGGACCCTATGGCTACACCTTC.

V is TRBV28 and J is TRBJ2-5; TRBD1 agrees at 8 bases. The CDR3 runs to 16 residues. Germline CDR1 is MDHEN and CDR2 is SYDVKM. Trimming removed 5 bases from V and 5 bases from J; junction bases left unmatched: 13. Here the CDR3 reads CASSPPGGRVLETQYF. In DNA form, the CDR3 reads TGTGCCAGCAGTCCACCAGGGGGCCGCGTACTGGAGACCCAGTACTTC.

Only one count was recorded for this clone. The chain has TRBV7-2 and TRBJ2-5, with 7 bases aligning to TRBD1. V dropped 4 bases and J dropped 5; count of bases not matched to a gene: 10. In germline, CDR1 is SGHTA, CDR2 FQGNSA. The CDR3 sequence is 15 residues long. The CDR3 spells CASSSQGHKFETQYF. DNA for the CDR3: TGTGCCAGCAGCTCACAGGGGCACAAATTTGAGACCCAGTACTTC.

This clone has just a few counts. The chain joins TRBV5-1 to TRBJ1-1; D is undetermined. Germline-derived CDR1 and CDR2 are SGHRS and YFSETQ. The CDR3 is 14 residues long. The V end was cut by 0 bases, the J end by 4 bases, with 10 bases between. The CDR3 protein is CASSLAQRSTEAFF. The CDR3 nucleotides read TGCGCCAGCAGCTTGGCACAGCGGAGCACTGAAGCTTTCTTT.

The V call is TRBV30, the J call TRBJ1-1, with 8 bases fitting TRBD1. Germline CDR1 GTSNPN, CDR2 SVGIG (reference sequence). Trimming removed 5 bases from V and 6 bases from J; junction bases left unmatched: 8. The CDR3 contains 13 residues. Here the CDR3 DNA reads TGTGCCTGGGGCCGGGACAGGAAGGCTGAAGCTTTCTTT. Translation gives CAWGRDRKAEAFF.

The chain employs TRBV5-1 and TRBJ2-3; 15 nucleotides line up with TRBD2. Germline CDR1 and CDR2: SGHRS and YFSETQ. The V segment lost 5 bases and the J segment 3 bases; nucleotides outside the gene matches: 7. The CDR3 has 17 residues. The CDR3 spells CASSPGTSGRRTDTQYF. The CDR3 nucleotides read TGCGCCAGCAGTCCCGGGACTAGCGGGAGGAGGACAGATACGCAGTATTTT.

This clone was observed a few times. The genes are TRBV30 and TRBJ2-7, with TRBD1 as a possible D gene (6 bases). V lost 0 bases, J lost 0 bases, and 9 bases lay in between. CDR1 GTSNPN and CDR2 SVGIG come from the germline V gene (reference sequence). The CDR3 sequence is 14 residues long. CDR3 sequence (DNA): TGTGCCTGGAGTGTAGGGGGTTCCTCCTACGAGCAGTACTTC. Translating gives CAWSVGGSSYEQYF.

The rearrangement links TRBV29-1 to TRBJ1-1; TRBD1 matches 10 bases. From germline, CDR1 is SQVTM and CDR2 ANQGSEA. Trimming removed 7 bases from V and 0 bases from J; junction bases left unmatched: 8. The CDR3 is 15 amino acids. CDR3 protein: CSGGQGETMNTEAFF. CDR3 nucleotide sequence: TGCAGCGGCGGACAGGGGGAGACCATGAACACTGAAGCTTTCTTT.

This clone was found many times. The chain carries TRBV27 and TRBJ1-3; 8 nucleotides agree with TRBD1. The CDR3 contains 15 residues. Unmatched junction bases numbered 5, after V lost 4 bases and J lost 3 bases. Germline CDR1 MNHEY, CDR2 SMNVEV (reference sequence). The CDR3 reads CASSSQGAGGNTIYF. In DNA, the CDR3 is TGTGCCAGCAGTTCCCAGGGGGCTGGTGGAAACACCATATATTTT.

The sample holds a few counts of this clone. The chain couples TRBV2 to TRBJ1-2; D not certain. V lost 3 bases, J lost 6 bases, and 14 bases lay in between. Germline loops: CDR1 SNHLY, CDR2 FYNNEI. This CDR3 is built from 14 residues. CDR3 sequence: CASSEGRLLHGYTF. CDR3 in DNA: TGTGCCAGCAGTGAGGGTAGACTCCTTCATGGCTACACCTTC.

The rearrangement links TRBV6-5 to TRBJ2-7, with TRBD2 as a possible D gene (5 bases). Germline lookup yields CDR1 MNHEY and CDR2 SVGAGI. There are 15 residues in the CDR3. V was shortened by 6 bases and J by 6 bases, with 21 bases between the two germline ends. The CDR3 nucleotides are TGTGCCAGCAGGTCCGAGTTGCGGGTGTTGGGCGAGCAGTACTTC. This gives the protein CASRSELRVLGEQYF.

In DNA, the CDR3 is TGTGCCAGCAGCCCAGGACTAGCGGGGGTGGGGGAGACCCAGTACTTC. Its protein product is CASSPGLAGVGETQYF. The gene calls are TRBV4-2 and TRBJ2-5; the match to TRBD2 covers 13 bases. CDR3 size: 16 residues. Per the germline V gene, CDR1 is LGHNA and CDR2 is YNFKEQ. V trimming: 4 bases; J trimming: 5 bases; junction bases outside the gene matches: 7.

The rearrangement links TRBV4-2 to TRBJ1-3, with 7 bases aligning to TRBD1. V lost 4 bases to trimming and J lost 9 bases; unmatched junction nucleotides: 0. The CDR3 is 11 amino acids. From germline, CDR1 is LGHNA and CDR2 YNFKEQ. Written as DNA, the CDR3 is TGTGCCAGCAGCCCAGGGGGCACCATATATTTT. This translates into CASSPGGTIYF.

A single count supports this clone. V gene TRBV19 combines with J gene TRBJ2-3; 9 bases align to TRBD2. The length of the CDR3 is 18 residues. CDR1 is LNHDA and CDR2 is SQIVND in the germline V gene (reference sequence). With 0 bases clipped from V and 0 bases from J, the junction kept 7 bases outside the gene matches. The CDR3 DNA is TGTGCCAGTAGTATAGATCTGGCGACTAGCGGTAGCACAGATACGCAGTATTTT. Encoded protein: CASSIDLATSGSTDTQYF.